A selection of T cell receptor beta chains follows, all from one sample in a study of chemoradiotherapy in HPV16-positive cancers. TCRdb keeps only in-frame clones here, not all; method: immunoSEQ multiplex PCR. The sample lists thousands of clones; about 88% were seen once. The starting material was tumor tissue, obtained from a patient who underwent chemoradiotherapy. The receptors were gathered from a human donor with HPV-associated anogenital cancer. CDR3s include the opening cysteine and the closing phenylalanine or tryptophan. A D gene is named only where the DNA matches it firmly. A row's size may be missing; if present it is once, few, many or a size class.

j_gene: TRBJ2-7; v_gene: TRBV9; d_gene: TRBD1; abundance: once; CDR3aa: CASSVAGTGSYEQYF; CDR3nt: TGTGCCAGCAGCGTAGCGGGGACAGGGTCCTACGAGCAGTACTTC
j_gene: TRBJ2-1; v_gene: TRBV11-1; d_gene: NA; abundance: NA; CDR3aa: CASSFPGPVNEQFF; CDR3nt: TGTGCCAGCAGCTTTCCGGGACCCGTCAATGAGCAGTTCTTC
j_gene: TRBJ2-3; v_gene: TRBV10-1; d_gene: NA; abundance: NA; CDR3aa: CASSLNSAPDTQYF; CDR3nt: TGCGCCAGCAGCCTAAACAGTGCTCCAGATACGCAGTATTTT
j_gene: TRBJ2-1; v_gene: TRBV21-1; d_gene: NA; abundance: NA; CDR3aa: CASSILAGGPGEQFF; CDR3nt: TGTGCCAGCAGCATACTAGCGGGAGGGCCGGGAGAGCAGTTCTTC
j_gene: TRBJ2-3; v_gene: TRBV16; d_gene: NA; abundance: NA; CDR3aa: CASSQTLSGRQDTQYF; CDR3nt: TGTGCCAGCAGCCAAACCTTGTCGGGTAGGCAAGATACGCAGTATTTT
j_gene: TRBJ2-1; v_gene: TRBV27; d_gene: NA; abundance: few; CDR3aa: CASSSTTVNEQFF; CDR3nt: TGTGCCAGCAGTTCGACTACGGTAAATGAGCAGTTCTTC
j_gene: TRBJ1-1; v_gene: TRBV4-2; d_gene: NA; abundance: few; CDR3aa: CASSQVSLTEAFF; CDR3nt: TGTGCCAGCAGCCAAGTTTCTCTCACTGAAGCTTTCTTT
j_gene: TRBJ1-2; v_gene: TRBV11-3; d_gene: TRBD1; abundance: NA; CDR3aa: CASSTGGRYTF; CDR3nt: TGTGCCAGCAGCACAGGGGGACGCTACACCTTC
j_gene: TRBJ2-1; v_gene: TRBV27; d_gene: NA; abundance: NA; CDR3aa: CASSSSRFREPYNEQFF; CDR3nt: TGTGCCAGCAGTTCCTCCCGTTTTCGGGAGCCCTACAATGAGCAGTTCTTC
j_gene: TRBJ1-6; v_gene: TRBV28; d_gene: TRBD1; abundance: NA; CDR3aa: CASSPMGGTANSPLHF; CDR3nt: TGTGCCAGCAGTCCCATGGGCGGGACAGCTAATTCACCCCTCCACTTT
j_gene: TRBJ2-3; v_gene: TRBV19; d_gene: TRBD2; abundance: NA; CDR3aa: CASSHASGRGKDTQYF; CDR3nt: TGTGCCAGTAGTCATGCTAGCGGGAGAGGAAAAGATACGCAGTATTTT
j_gene: TRBJ1-4; v_gene: TRBV2; d_gene: NA; abundance: NA; CDR3aa: CASSVGRSNEKLFF; CDR3nt: TGTGCCAGCAGTGTAGGACGGAGTAATGAAAAACTGTTTTTT
j_gene: TRBJ2-7; v_gene: TRBV7-2; d_gene: TRBD1; abundance: NA; CDR3aa: CASSSGQVSSYEQYF; CDR3nt: TGTGCCAGCAGCTCAGGACAGGTCAGCTCCTACGAGCAGTACTTC
j_gene: TRBJ2-5; v_gene: TRBV11-2; d_gene: NA; abundance: NA; CDR3aa: CASSPAQTQYF; CDR3nt: TGTGCCAGCAGCCCCGCCCAGACCCAGTACTTC
j_gene: TRBJ1-3; v_gene: TRBV7-6; d_gene: TRBD1; abundance: NA; CDR3aa: CASSLTGGVSGNTIYF; CDR3nt: TGTGCCAGCAGCTTAACAGGGGGAGTTTCTGGAAACACCATATATTTT
j_gene: TRBJ2-5; v_gene: TRBV9; d_gene: TRBD1; abundance: NA; CDR3aa: CASSVEGAGETQYF; CDR3nt: TGTGCCAGCAGCGTAGAGGGGGCGGGTGAGACCCAGTACTTC
j_gene: TRBJ1-2; v_gene: TRBV29-1; d_gene: NA; abundance: NA; CDR3aa: CSVEGGLGPGYTF; CDR3nt: TGCAGCGTTGAAGGGGGGCTGGGGCCTGGCTACACCTTC
j_gene: TRBJ2-1; v_gene: TRBV19; d_gene: NA; abundance: NA; CDR3aa: CASSVLNEQFF; CDR3nt: TGTGCCAGTAGTGTCCTCAATGAGCAGTTCTTC
j_gene: TRBJ2-7; v_gene: TRBV5-6; d_gene: NA; abundance: once; CDR3aa: CASSIRPSYEQYF; CDR3nt: TGTGCCAGCAGCATACGACCCTCCTACGAGCAGTACTTC
j_gene: TRBJ1-1; v_gene: TRBV30; d_gene: NA; abundance: NA; CDR3aa: CAWSEGTHTEAFF; CDR3nt: TGTGCCTGGAGTGAGGGGACCCACACTGAAGCTTTCTTT
j_gene: TRBJ2-6; v_gene: TRBV28; d_gene: NA; abundance: NA; CDR3aa: CASRQQGRSGANVLTF; CDR3nt: TGTGCCAGCAGGCAACAGGGGAGGTCTGGGGCCAACGTCCTGACTTTC
j_gene: TRBJ1-4; v_gene: TRBV18; d_gene: NA; abundance: NA; CDR3aa: CASSRNRGATNEKLFF; CDR3nt: TGTGCCAGCTCACGCAATAGGGGAGCAACTAATGAAAAACTGTTTTTT
j_gene: TRBJ2-7; v_gene: TRBV10-3; d_gene: TRBD1; abundance: few; CDR3aa: CAIKRQGTSYEQYF; CDR3nt: TGTGCCATTAAAAGACAGGGTACGTCCTACGAGCAGTACTTC
j_gene: TRBJ2-7; v_gene: TRBV25-1; d_gene: NA; abundance: NA; CDR3aa: CASSEYIFGRGFEQYF; CDR3nt: TGTGCCAGCAGTGAATATATTTTTGGCAGAGGCTTCGAGCAGTACTTC
j_gene: TRBJ2-7; v_gene: TRBV28; d_gene: TRBD2; abundance: NA; CDR3aa: CASSLRDYSLSYEQYF; CDR3nt: TGTGCCAGCAGTTTGCGGGACTACAGTCTTTCCTACGAGCAGTACTTC
j_gene: TRBJ2-1; v_gene: TRBV28; d_gene: TRBD2; abundance: once; CDR3aa: CASSTIAGGFWNEQFF; CDR3nt: TGTGCCAGCAGTACGATAGCGGGAGGGTTTTGGAATGAGCAGTTCTTC
j_gene: TRBJ2-1; v_gene: TRBV7-3; d_gene: TRBD2; abundance: once; CDR3aa: CASSRTLAGGDNEQFF; CDR3nt: TGTGCCAGCTCCCGGACACTAGCGGGGGGGGACAATGAGCAGTTCTTC
j_gene: TRBJ2-7; v_gene: TRBV11-3; d_gene: TRBD2; abundance: NA; CDR3aa: CASSLKERWTSGPYEQYF; CDR3nt: TGTGCCAGCAGCTTAAAGGAGAGGTGGACTAGCGGGCCCTACGAGCAGTACTTC
j_gene: TRBJ2-1; v_gene: TRBV7-3; d_gene: TRBD1; abundance: NA; CDR3aa: CASSMTGSNEQFF; CDR3nt: TGTGCCAGCAGCATGACAGGGTCCAATGAGCAGTTCTTC
j_gene: TRBJ2-7; v_gene: TRBV18; d_gene: TRBD1; abundance: once; CDR3aa: CASSWIDRGAYEQYF; CDR3nt: TGTGCCAGCTCATGGATAGACAGGGGGGCATACGAGCAGTACTTC
j_gene: TRBJ2-4; v_gene: TRBV27; d_gene: NA; abundance: NA; CDR3aa: CASGRGMAKNIQYF; CDR3nt: TGTGCCTCCGGGAGAGGGATGGCCAAAAACATTCAGTACTTC
j_gene: TRBJ1-4; v_gene: TRBV7-9; d_gene: NA; abundance: NA; CDR3aa: CASSLGAGANEKLFF; CDR3nt: TGTGCCAGCAGCTTGGGGGCAGGGGCTAATGAAAAACTGTTTTTT
j_gene: TRBJ2-5; v_gene: TRBV5-4; d_gene: NA; abundance: NA; CDR3aa: CASSLVQQETQYF; CDR3nt: TGTGCCAGCAGCTTGGTCCAGCAAGAGACCCAGTACTTC
j_gene: TRBJ1-2; v_gene: TRBV6-6; d_gene: NA; abundance: NA; CDR3aa: CASSLGDGYTF; CDR3nt: TGTGCCAGCAGCCTGGGGGATGGCTACACCTTC
j_gene: TRBJ1-1; v_gene: TRBV6-5; d_gene: NA; abundance: large; CDR3aa: CASSQQGATEAFF; CDR3nt: TGTGCCAGCAGTCAACAGGGAGCCACTGAAGCTTTCTTT
j_gene: TRBJ2-7; v_gene: TRBV28; d_gene: TRBD2; abundance: NA; CDR3aa: CASSFYASGLAGDEQYF; CDR3nt: TGTGCCAGCAGTTTTTACGCGTCAGGACTAGCGGGAGACGAGCAGTACTTC
j_gene: TRBJ1-3; v_gene: TRBV9; d_gene: NA; abundance: large; CDR3aa: CASSSSASGNTIYF; CDR3nt: TGTGCCAGCAGCTCCAGCGCTTCTGGAAACACCATATATTTT
j_gene: TRBJ1-2; v_gene: TRBV11-2; d_gene: NA; abundance: NA; CDR3aa: CASSRWQNYGYTF; CDR3nt: TGTGCCAGCAGCCGGTGGCAGAACTATGGCTACACCTTC
j_gene: TRBJ2-1; v_gene: TRBV11-3; d_gene: NA; abundance: NA; CDR3aa: CASSRRVLVYNEQFF; CDR3nt: TGTGCCAGCAGCCGCCGAGTTTTAGTCTACAATGAGCAGTTCTTC
j_gene: TRBJ2-7; v_gene: TRBV4-3; d_gene: NA; abundance: NA; CDR3aa: CASSQQFGGYEQYF; CDR3nt: TGCGCCAGCAGCCAACAGTTCGGCGGCTACGAGCAGTACTTC
j_gene: TRBJ2-7; v_gene: TRBV10-2; d_gene: TRBD2; abundance: NA; CDR3aa: CASSSGRGFYEQYF; CDR3nt: TGCGCCAGCAGTAGCGGGAGAGGTTTCTACGAGCAGTACTTC
j_gene: TRBJ2-5; v_gene: TRBV5-1; d_gene: NA; abundance: NA; CDR3aa: CASSSQETQYF; CDR3nt: TGCGCCAGCAGCTCACAAGAGACCCAGTACTTC
j_gene: TRBJ1-5; v_gene: TRBV28; d_gene: NA; abundance: NA; CDR3aa: CASSPPDRYQPQHF; CDR3nt: TGTGCCAGCAGTCCCCCGGACAGATATCAGCCCCAGCATTTT
j_gene: TRBJ1-4; v_gene: TRBV5-1; d_gene: NA; abundance: NA; CDR3aa: CASSLEGRFNEKLFF; CDR3nt: TGCGCCAGCAGCTTGGAAGGCAGGTTTAATGAAAAACTGTTTTTT
j_gene: TRBJ2-7; v_gene: TRBV6-6; d_gene: NA; abundance: once; CDR3aa: CASSSAYEQYF; CDR3nt: TGTGCCAGCAGTTCCGCCTACGAGCAGTACTTC
j_gene: TRBJ2-5; v_gene: TRBV20-1; d_gene: NA; abundance: NA; CDR3aa: CSVGETQYF; CDR3nt: TGCAGTGTAGGAGAGACCCAGTACTTC
j_gene: TRBJ2-5; v_gene: TRBV11-3; d_gene: NA; abundance: NA; CDR3aa: CASSLSHVGTQYF; CDR3nt: TGTGCCAGCAGCTTATCCCACGTCGGGACCCAGTACTTC
j_gene: TRBJ2-7; v_gene: TRBV5-1; d_gene: NA; abundance: NA; CDR3aa: CASSLGSGAYEQYF; CDR3nt: TGCGCCAGCAGCTTGGGATCAGGGGCCTACGAGCAGTACTTC
j_gene: TRBJ1-5; v_gene: TRBV7-2; d_gene: NA; abundance: NA; CDR3aa: CASSSDYYSNQPQHF; CDR3nt: TGTGCCAGCAGCTCCGATTACTATAGCAATCAGCCCCAGCATTTT
j_gene: TRBJ2-5; v_gene: TRBV9; d_gene: TRBD1; abundance: NA; CDR3aa: CASSAGTAQETQYF; CDR3nt: TGTGCCAGCAGCGCAGGGACAGCTCAAGAGACCCAGTACTTC
j_gene: TRBJ2-1; v_gene: TRBV4-2; d_gene: TRBD2; abundance: NA; CDR3aa: CASSQGLAGAHAYNEQFF; CDR3nt: TGTGCCAGCAGCCAAGGACTAGCGGGAGCCCATGCCTACAATGAGCAGTTCTTC
j_gene: TRBJ2-5; v_gene: TRBV4-2; d_gene: NA; abundance: NA; CDR3aa: CASRKTDSRETQYF; CDR3nt: TGTGCCAGCAGAAAGACAGACTCCAGGGAGACCCAGTACTTC
j_gene: TRBJ2-7; v_gene: TRBV7-9; d_gene: TRBD1; abundance: NA; CDR3aa: CASSFTGQGYEQYF; CDR3nt: TGTGCCAGCAGCTTTACAGGACAGGGGTACGAGCAGTACTTC
j_gene: TRBJ2-7; v_gene: TRBV5-4; d_gene: NA; abundance: NA; CDR3aa: CASSASGTYEQYF; CDR3nt: TGTGCCAGCAGCGCCTCGGGGACCTACGAGCAGTACTTC
j_gene: TRBJ1-2; v_gene: TRBV6-5; d_gene: TRBD1; abundance: NA; CDR3aa: CASSRRRQGHYGYTF; CDR3nt: TGTGCCAGCAGTCGGAGGCGACAGGGTCATTATGGCTACACCTTC
j_gene: TRBJ2-7; v_gene: TRBV30; d_gene: NA; abundance: NA; CDR3aa: CAWDRGSSSYEQYF; CDR3nt: TGTGCCTGGGACAGAGGTTCCTCTTCCTACGAGCAGTACTTC